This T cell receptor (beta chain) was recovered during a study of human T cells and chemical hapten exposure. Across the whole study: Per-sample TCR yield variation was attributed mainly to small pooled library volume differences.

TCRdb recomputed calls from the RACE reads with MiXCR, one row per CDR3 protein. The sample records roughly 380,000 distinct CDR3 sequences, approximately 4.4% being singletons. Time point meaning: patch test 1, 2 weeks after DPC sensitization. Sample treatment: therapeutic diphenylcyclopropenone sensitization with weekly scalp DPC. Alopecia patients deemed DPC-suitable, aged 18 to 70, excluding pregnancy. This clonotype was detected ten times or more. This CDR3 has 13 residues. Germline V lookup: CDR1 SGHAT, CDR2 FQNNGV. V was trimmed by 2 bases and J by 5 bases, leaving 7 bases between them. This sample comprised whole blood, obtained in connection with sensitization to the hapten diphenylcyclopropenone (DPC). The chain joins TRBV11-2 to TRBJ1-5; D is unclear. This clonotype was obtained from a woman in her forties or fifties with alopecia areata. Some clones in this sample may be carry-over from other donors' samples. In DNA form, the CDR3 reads TGTGCCAGCAGCTTATATGGGGATCAGCCCCAGCATTTT. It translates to CASSLYGDQPQHF.